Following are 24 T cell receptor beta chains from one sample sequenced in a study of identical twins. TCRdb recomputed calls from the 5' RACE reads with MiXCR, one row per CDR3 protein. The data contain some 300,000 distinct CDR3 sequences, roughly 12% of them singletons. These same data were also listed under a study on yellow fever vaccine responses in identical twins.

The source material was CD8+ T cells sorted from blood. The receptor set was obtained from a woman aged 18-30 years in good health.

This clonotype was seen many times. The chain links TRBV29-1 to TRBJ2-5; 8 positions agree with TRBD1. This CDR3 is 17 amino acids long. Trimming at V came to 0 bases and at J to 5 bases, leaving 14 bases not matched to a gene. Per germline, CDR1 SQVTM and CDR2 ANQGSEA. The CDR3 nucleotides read TGCAGCGTTGAAGATTGGGATAGTCAGGGGGCGAAGGAGACCCAGTACTTC. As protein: CSVEDWDSQGAKETQYF.

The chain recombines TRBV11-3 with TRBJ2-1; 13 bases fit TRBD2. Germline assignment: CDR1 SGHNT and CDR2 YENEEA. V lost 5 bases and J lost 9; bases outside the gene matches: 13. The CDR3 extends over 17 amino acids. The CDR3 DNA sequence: TGTGCCAGCAGCCAATATCAGACTAGCGGGGGGCCGGGTGAGCAGTTCTTC. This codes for CASSQYQTSGGPGEQFF.

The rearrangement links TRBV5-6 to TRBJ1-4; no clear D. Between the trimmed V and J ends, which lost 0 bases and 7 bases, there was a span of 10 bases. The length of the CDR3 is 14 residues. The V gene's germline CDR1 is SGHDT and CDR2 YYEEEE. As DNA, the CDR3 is TGTGCCAGCAGCTTGGGGGGTTACGGTGAAAAACTGTTTTTT. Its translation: CASSLGGYGEKLFF.

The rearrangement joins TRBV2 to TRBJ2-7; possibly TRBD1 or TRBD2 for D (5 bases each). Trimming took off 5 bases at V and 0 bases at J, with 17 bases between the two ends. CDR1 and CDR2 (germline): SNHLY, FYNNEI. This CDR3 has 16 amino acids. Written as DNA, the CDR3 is TGTGCCAGCAGTCCTAGGGGACGGCTAAGCTCCTACGAGCAGTACGTC. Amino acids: CASSPRGRLSSYEQYV.

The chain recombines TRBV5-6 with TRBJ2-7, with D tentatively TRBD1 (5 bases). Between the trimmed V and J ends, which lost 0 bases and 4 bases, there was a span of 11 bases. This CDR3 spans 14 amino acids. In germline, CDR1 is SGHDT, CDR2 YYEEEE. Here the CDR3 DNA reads TGTGCCAGCAGCTTGGGCGACAGCCCATACGAGCAGTACGTC. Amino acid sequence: CASSLGDSPYEQYV.

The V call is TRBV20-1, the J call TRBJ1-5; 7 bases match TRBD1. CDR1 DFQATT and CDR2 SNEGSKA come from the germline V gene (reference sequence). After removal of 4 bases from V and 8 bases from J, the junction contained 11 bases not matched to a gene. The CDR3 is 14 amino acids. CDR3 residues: CSANLAGGREPQHF. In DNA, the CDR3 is TGCAGTGCTAATCTCGCAGGGGGTAGGGAGCCCCAGCATTTT.

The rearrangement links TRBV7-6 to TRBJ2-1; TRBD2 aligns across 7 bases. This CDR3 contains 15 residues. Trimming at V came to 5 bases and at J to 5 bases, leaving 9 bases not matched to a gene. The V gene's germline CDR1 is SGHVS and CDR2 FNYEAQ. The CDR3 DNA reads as TGTGCCAGCAGCCAAGGACTAGTACCCGACAATGAGCAGTTCTTC. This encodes CASSQGLVPDNEQFF.

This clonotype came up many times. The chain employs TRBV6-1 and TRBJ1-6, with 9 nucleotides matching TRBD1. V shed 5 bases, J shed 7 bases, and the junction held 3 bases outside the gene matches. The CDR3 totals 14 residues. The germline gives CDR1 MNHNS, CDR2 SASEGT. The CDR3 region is CASSTGGGNSPLHF. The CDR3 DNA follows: TGTGCCAGCAGTACAGGGGGCGGGAATTCACCCCTCCACTTT.

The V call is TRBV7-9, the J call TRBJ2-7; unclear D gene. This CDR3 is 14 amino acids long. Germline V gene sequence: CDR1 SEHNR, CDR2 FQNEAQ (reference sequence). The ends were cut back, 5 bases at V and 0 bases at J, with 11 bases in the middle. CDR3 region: CASSPPMSSYEQYF. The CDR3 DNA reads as TGTGCCAGCAGCCCACCTATGAGCTCCTACGAGCAGTACTTC.

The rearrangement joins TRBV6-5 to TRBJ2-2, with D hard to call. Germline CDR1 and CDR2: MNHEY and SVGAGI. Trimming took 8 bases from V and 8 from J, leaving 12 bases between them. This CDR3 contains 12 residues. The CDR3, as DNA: TGTGCCAGCGGCCCCAGGCCAGGGGAGCTGTTTTTT. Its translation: CASGPRPGELFF.

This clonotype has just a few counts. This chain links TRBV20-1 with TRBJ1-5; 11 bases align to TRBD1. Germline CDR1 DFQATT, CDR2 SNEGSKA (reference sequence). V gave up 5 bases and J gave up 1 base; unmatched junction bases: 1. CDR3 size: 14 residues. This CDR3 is CSAWDRGSNQPQHF. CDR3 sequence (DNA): TGCAGTGCTTGGGACAGGGGGAGCAATCAGCCCCAGCATTTT.

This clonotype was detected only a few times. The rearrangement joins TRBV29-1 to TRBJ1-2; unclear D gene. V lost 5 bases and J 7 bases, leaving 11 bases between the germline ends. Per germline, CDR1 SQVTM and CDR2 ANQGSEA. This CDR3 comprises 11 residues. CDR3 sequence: CSVSSRPGYTF. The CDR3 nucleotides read TGCAGCGTTTCTTCGAGACCTGGCTACACCTTC. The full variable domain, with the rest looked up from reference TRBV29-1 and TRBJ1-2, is SAVISQKPSRDICQRGTSLTIQCQVDSQVTMMFWYRQQPGQSLTLIATANQGSEATYESGFVIDKFPISRPNLTFSTLTVSNMSPEDSSIYLCSVSSRPGYTFGSGTRLTVV.

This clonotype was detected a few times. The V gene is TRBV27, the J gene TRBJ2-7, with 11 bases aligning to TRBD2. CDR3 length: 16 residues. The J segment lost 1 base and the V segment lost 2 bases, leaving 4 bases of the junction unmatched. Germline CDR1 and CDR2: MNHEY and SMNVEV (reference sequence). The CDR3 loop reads CASSLEGTSGSYEQYF. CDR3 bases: TGTGCCAGCAGTTTAGAGGGGACTAGCGGATCCTACGAGCAGTACTTC.

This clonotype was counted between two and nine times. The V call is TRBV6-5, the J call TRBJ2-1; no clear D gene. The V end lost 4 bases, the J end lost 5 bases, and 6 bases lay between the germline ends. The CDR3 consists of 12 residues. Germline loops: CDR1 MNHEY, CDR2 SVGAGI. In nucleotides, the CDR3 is TGTGCCAGCAGTTCGATAAACAATGAGCAGTTCTTC. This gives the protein CASSSINNEQFF.

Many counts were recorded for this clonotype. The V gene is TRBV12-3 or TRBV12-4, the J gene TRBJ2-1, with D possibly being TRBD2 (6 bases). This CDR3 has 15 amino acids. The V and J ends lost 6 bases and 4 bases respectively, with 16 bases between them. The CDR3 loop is CASSLTGTLYNEQFF. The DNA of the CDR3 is TGTGCCAGCAGCTTGACCGGGACTTTATACAATGAGCAGTTCTTC.

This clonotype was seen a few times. The CDR3: CASRPDRGPTEAFF. DNA for the CDR3: TGTGCCAGCAGACCGGACAGGGGGCCCACTGAAGCTTTCTTT. The gene calls are TRBV6-5 and TRBJ1-1, with 11 bases aligning to TRBD1. CDR1 and CDR2 (germline): MNHEY, SVGAGI. The CDR3 is 14 residues long. Unmatched junction bases numbered 4, after V lost 6 bases and J lost 4 bases.

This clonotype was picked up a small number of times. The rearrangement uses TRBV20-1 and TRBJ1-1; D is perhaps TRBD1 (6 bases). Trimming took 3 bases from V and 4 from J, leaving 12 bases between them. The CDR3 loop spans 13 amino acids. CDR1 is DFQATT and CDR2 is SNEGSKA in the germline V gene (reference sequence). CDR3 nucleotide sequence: TGCAGTGCTAGGGGGGGGCGGGCCACTGAAGCTTTCTTT. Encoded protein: CSARGGRATEAFF.

The CDR3 spells CASSVATSGVVEQFF. CDR3 nucleotide sequence: TGTGCCAGCAGCGTAGCGACTAGCGGGGTGGTTGAGCAGTTCTTC. The chain links TRBV9 to TRBJ2-1, with 11 positions matching TRBD2. J gave up 9 bases and V 0 bases, and 5 bases lay outside the gene matches. Germline lookup yields CDR1 SGDLS and CDR2 YYNGEE. This CDR3 is 15 amino acids long.

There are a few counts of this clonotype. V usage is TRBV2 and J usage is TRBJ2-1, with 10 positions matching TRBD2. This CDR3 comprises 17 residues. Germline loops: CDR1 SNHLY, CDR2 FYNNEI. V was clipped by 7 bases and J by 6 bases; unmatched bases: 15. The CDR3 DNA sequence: TGTGCCAGCACCCTAACGGCGGGGACTAGCGCCTTCAATGAGCAGTTCTTC. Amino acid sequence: CASTLTAGTSAFNEQFF.

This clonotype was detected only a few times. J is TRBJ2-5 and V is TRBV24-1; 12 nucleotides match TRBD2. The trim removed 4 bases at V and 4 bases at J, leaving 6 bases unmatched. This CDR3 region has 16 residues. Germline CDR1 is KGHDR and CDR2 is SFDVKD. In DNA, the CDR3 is TGTGCCACCAGTGAGGCTAGCGGGGGGGGTCTAGAGACCCAGTACTTC. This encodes CATSEASGGGLETQYF.

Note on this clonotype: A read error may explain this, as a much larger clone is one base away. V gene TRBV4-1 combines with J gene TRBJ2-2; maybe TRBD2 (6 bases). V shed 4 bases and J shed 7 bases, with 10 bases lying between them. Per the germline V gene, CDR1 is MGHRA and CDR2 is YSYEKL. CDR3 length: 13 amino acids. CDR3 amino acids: CASSRKGGGELFF. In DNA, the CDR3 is TGCGCCAGCAGCCGCAAGGGAGGCGGGGAGCTGTTTTTT.

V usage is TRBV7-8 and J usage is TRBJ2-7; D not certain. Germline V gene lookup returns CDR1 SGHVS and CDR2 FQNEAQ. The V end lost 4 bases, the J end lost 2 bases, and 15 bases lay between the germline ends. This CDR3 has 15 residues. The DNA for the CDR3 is TGTGCCAGCAGCTCCTACATTGGAGCCGCCTACGAGCAGTACTTC. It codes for CASSSYIGAAYEQYF.

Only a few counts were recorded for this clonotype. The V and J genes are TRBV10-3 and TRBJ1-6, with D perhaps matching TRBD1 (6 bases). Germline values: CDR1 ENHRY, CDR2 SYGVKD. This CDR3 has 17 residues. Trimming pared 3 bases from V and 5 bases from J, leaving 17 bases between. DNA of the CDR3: TGTGCCATCAGTGATTATAGCAAAGGACAGAATAATTCACCCCTCCACTTT. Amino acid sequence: CAISDYSKGQNNSPLHF.

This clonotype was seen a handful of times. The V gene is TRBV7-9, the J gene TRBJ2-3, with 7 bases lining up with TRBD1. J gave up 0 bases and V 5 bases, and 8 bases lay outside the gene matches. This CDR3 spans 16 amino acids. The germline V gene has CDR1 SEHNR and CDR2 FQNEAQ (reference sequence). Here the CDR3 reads CASSPMTGISTDTQYF. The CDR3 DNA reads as TGTGCCAGCAGCCCTATGACAGGGATTAGCACAGATACGCAGTATTTT. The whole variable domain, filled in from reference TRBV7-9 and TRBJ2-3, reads DTGVSQNPRHKITKRGQNVTFRCDPISEHNRLYWYRQTLGQGPEFLTYFQNEAQLEKSRLLSDRFSAERPKGSFSTLEIQRTEQGDSAMYLCASSPMTGISTDTQYFGPGTRLTVL.